The 5 T cell receptor beta chains below all came from one sample that was sequenced in a study of blood T cell repertoires in COVID-19. The data were produced by immunoSEQ multiplex PCR, yet TCRdb's version contains in-frame clones alone and is incomplete. The sample holds about 280,000 clones; around 85% are singletons and the top ten take about 6%. Material for sequencing was PBMCs or T cells enriched from blood (not recorded which). All receptors derive from a woman aged 40 to 50 who had recovered from COVID-19.

This chain uses TRBV9 with TRBJ1-3, with unresolved D. CDR3 length: 15 amino acids. Germline V gene data show CDR1 as SGDLS and CDR2 as YYNGEE. V was shortened by 0 bases and J by 1 base, with 8 bases between the two germline ends. CDR3 bases: TGTGCCAGCAGCGTAGTGGGAGGTTCTGGAAACACCATATATTTT. This sequence encodes CASSVVGGSGNTIYF.

This rearrangement joins TRBV7-6 to TRBJ1-6; D gene unclear. The CDR3 loop spans 14 amino acids. Germline V gives CDR1 SGHVS, CDR2 FNYEAQ. The ends were cut back, 0 bases at V and 11 bases at J, with 11 bases in the middle. As DNA, the CDR3 is TGTGCCAGCAGCTTAGCCGAAGGAGGAACACCCCTCCACTTT. Its translation: CASSLAEGGTPLHF.

The rearrangement joins TRBV11-2 to TRBJ2-5, with D perhaps matching TRBD2 (5 bases). The CDR3 extends over 13 amino acids. V was pared by 8 bases and J by 5 bases, with 15 bases between. CDR1 and CDR2 from the germline V gene are SGHAT and FQNNGV. Here the CDR3 DNA reads TGTGCCAGCGCCCTGGCCGGGGTCGAGACCCAGTACTTC. Translating gives CASALAGVETQYF.

The rearrangement joins TRBV7-9 to TRBJ2-1, with D maybe TRBD2 (5 bases). Trimming shortened V by 5 bases and J by 12 bases, and 17 bases separated the two germline ends. The CDR3 spans 13 residues. Germline assignment: CDR1 SEHNR and CDR2 FQNEAQ (reference sequence). In nucleotides, the CDR3 is TGTGCCAGCAGCAAGGGTACTGGGAGTGGGCAGTTCTTC. This encodes CASSKGTGSGQFF.

The chain uses TRBV7-8 and TRBJ1-4; D perhaps matches TRBD1 (5 bases). CDR3 length equals 12 residues. Germline V gene data show CDR1 as SGHVS and CDR2 as FQNEAQ. Between the trimmed V and J ends, which lost 5 bases and 8 bases, there was a span of 9 bases. CDR3 protein: CASSPRGEKLFF. In DNA form, the CDR3 reads TGTGCCAGCAGCCCCCGGGGGGAAAAACTGTTTTTT. The whole variable domain, remainder taken from reference TRBV7-8 and TRBJ1-4, is GAGVSQSPRYKVAKRGQDVALRCDPISGHVSLFWYQQALGQGPEFLTYFQNEAQLDKSGLPSDRFFAERPEGSVSTLKIQRTQQEDSAVYLCASSPRGEKLFFGSGTQLSVL.